The clone carrying this T cell receptor (beta chain) has only one observation. No antigen is known for it. Germline V lookup: CDR1 MGHRA, CDR2 YSYEKL. V shed 0 bases and J shed 5 bases, with 14 bases lying between them. The CDR3 covers 16 residues. This specimen belongs to a study of post-analysis software for immune sequencing data. Unique molecular identifiers had been added to the TCR beta cDNA libraries. TCRdb independently ran MiXCR on the PCR reads; one entry per CDR3 protein. The profile shows around 440,000 distinct CDR3 sequences, less than 45% of them singletons. Study-level findings and limits: With TRBV5-6, TRBV5-1 and TRBV20-1 included, about 5 TRBV segments were more frequent in patients than in controls.

This chain joins TRBV4-1 and TRBJ1-5; D is possibly TRBD1 (6 bases). The specimen sequenced was blood. This TCR was sampled from a girl aged 5-17 years with multiple sclerosis. The CDR3 region has the DNA TGCGCCAGCAGCCAAGATCCAGCAGGGGTCGATCAGCCCCAGCATTTT. This translates into CASSQDPAGVDQPQHF.